The T cell receptor beta chain under discussion was sequenced for a study of shared T cell receptors in the human thymus. TCRdb's copy holds only in-frame clones and misses some; the assay was immunoSEQ multiplex PCR. Here the sample spans some 700,000 clones, approximately 85% being singletons. CDR1 MGHRA and CDR2 YSYEKL come from the germline V gene. CDR3 length: 16 residues. V lost 1 base, J lost 6 bases, and 16 bases lay in between. These data were likewise used in another study, on human thymus T cells.

The chain couples TRBV4-1 to TRBJ2-1; tentative D call: TRBD2 (6 bases). This clonotype was obtained from a girl in the first two years of life with a congenital heart defect. The sample comprised thymocytes. The CDR3 nucleotides are TGCGCCAGCAGCCAAGCTATCACTAGCAGACGCAATGAGCAGTTCTTC. This encodes CASSQAITSRRNEQFF.